The present T cell receptor (beta chain) was sequenced within a study of blood T cell repertoires in COVID-19. Study-level background: Whether acute or convalescent, the COVID-19 samples came from the United States, Italy and Spain.

Study processing details: It was from reference gene primer amplification that nucleated cell counts were estimated. Generated by immunoSEQ multiplex PCR, the TCRdb table keeps only in-frame clones and is missing some. V and J calls and clone size are given by that table; D and trimming were obtained from the DNA. The sample comprises 150,000 to 200,000 clones, around 89% of which are singletons, and about 4.2% rests with the top ten. There are 19 residues in the CDR3. The germline gives CDR1 SGHVS, CDR2 FNYEAQ. V was cut by 2 bases and J by 5 bases, with 27 bases left in between. Source material: peripheral blood. The sequence came from a human donor in a cohort sampled during active COVID-19. This sequence joins TRBV7-6 and TRBJ2-5, with D possibly matching TRBD2 (7 bases). The CDR3 here is CASSLRWSVGGAPEETQYF. Here the CDR3 DNA reads TGTGCCAGCAGCTTAAGATGGTCGGTGGGGGGGGCCCCGGAGGAGACCCAGTACTTC.